One and the same sample provided the 20 T cell receptor beta chains below, sequenced in a study of shared clonotypes between healthy human individuals. Libraries were prepared by immunoSEQ multiplex PCR; TCRdb keeps only in-frame clonotypes and omits some of them. Of approximately 2.1 million clones listed, 93% are singletons. Sequencing was performed on naive CD4+ T cells from PBMCs. Subset reported: CD45RA+ positively selected. Source of these receptors: a man aged 18 to 29 in good health. Some clones in this sample may be carry-over from other donors' samples.

This chain joins TRBV7-8 and TRBJ2-2, with a tentative D call TRBD1 (5 bases). The germline V gene has CDR1 SGHVS and CDR2 FQNEAQ. The length of the CDR3 is 13 residues. V was cut by 1 base and J by 6 bases, with 6 bases left in between. CDR3 in DNA: TGTGCCAGCAGCTTAGTGACAGCCGGGGAGCTGTTTTTT. This codes for CASSLVTAGELFF. The whole variable domain, remainder taken from reference TRBV7-8 and TRBJ2-2, is GAGVSQSPRYKVAKRGQDVALRCDPISGHVSLFWYQQALGQGPEFLTYFQNEAQLDKSGLPSDRFFAERPEGSVSTLKIQRTQQEDSAVYLCASSLVTAGELFFGEGSRLTVL.

This chain connects TRBV19 to TRBJ1-5; D is ambiguous. In germline, CDR1 is LNHDA, CDR2 SQIVND (reference sequence). This CDR3 spans 14 amino acids. Trimming shortened V by 9 bases and J by 3 bases, and 15 bases separated the two germline ends. The chain's CDR3 is CASTQAGYNQPQHF. CDR3 nucleotides: TGTGCCAGCACTCAGGCAGGATACAATCAGCCCCAGCATTTT.

As for this clone: Other DNA sequences in this specimen translate into the identical CDR3. This sequence joins TRBV29-1 and TRBJ2-5, with 9 bases fitting TRBD1. The CDR3 has 12 residues. CDR1 is SQVTM, CDR2 ANQGSEA, per germline. J gave up 5 bases and V 7 bases, and 5 bases lay outside the gene matches. CDR3 residues: CSGRTGEETQYF. The DNA for the CDR3 is TGCAGCGGAAGGACAGGGGAGGAGACCCAGTACTTC.

This clone was seen just once. The chain has TRBV5-8 and TRBJ1-3, with D tentatively TRBD1 (6 bases). This CDR3 has 15 amino acids. In germline, CDR1 is SGHTS, CDR2 YDEGEE. V lost 4 bases and J lost 4, with 15 bases in between. The CDR3 coding sequence is TGTGCCAGCAGCCGGGCGGGGGCAGCGGGAAACACCATATATTTT. This sequence encodes CASSRAGAAGNTIYF.

The rearrangement uses TRBV10-3 and TRBJ2-7; D is uncertain. The CDR3 runs 8 residues. Germline CDR1 is ENHRY and CDR2 is SYGVKD. V dropped 8 bases and J dropped 4 bases, with 0 bases sitting between them. As DNA, the CDR3 is TGTGCCATCTACGAGCAGTACTTC. Residues: CAIYEQYF.

Details on this clone: Distinct nucleotide sequences in the sample also encode this CDR3. The chain combines TRBV29-1 with TRBJ2-5, with 9 bases lining up with TRBD1. This CDR3 has 14 amino acids. With V trimmed by 5 bases and J by 2 bases, 6 bases remained unmatched. Looked up from germline, CDR1 is SQVTM and CDR2 is ANQGSEA. This CDR3 is CSVQRDRVQETQYF. In DNA form, the CDR3 reads TGCAGCGTTCAGAGGGACAGGGTTCAAGAGACCCAGTACTTC.

This clone was observed a single time. This sample also contains other DNA sequences that code for the same CDR3. The genes are TRBV7-3 and TRBJ2-1; tentative D call: TRBD2 (6 bases). The CDR3 is 15 amino acids. Trimming took off 3 bases at V and 4 bases at J, with 13 bases between the two ends. Germline CDR1 is SGHTA and CDR2 is FQGTGA. The CDR3 region is CASSLVADSYNEQFF. CDR3 DNA: TGTGCCAGCAGCTTGGTAGCGGATTCATACAATGAGCAGTTCTTC.

The V call is TRBV30, the J call TRBJ2-7, with D possibly called TRBD1 or TRBD2 (5 bases each). V was pared by 3 bases and J by 7 bases, with 25 bases between. CDR1 and CDR2 (germline): GTSNPN, SVGIG (reference sequence). The CDR3 extends over 16 amino acids. The CDR3 nucleotides read TGTGCCTGGAGGGAGAAACTAGGGGCGCAGTCTTTGGAGCAGTACTTC. Its translation is CAWREKLGAQSLEQYF.

This chain links TRBV30 with TRBJ2-1; no definite D call. Trimming left V 1 base short and J 8 bases short, with 12 bases between. The CDR3 contains 13 residues. Per the germline V gene, CDR1 is GTSNPN and CDR2 is SVGIG (reference sequence). CDR3 region: CAWSGNQLDEQFF. CDR3 nucleotides: TGTGCCTGGAGTGGGAACCAATTAGATGAGCAGTTCTTC.

This clone was counted once. CDR3 coding DNA: TGTGCCAGCAGCTTAGGGCCAGGAACGAACACCGGGGAGCTGTTTTTT. Translation: CASSLGPGTNTGELFF. The chain combines TRBV13 with TRBJ2-2; D is unresolved. CDR1 and CDR2 from the germline V gene are PRHDT and FYEKMQ (reference sequence). V lost 0 bases and J 0 bases, leaving 8 bases between the germline ends. This CDR3 is built from 16 residues. Together with reference TRBV13 and TRBJ2-2, the CDR3 gives the full variable domain: AAGVIQSPRHLIKEKRETATLKCYPIPRHDTVYWYQQGPGQDPQFLISFYEKMQSDKGSIPDRFSAQQFSDYHSELNMSSLELGDSALYFCASSLGPGTNTGELFFGEGSRLTVL.

The genes are TRBV5-1 and TRBJ1-2; TRBD1 aligns across 10 bases. CDR3 length equals 14 residues. Losses at the gene ends were 0 bases for V and 8 bases for J; bases not matched to a gene: 4. The germline CDR1 and CDR2 sequences are SGHRS and YFSETQ. The CDR3 here is CASSLGTGGRGYTF. The CDR3 coding sequence is TGCGCCAGCAGCTTGGGGACAGGGGGACGCGGCTACACCTTC.

V is TRBV11-2 and J is TRBJ2-2; the match to TRBD2 covers 7 bases. The V and J ends lost 7 bases and 2 bases, in that order; junction bases with no gene match: 10. Germline-derived CDR1 and CDR2 are SGHAT and FQNNGV. The length of the CDR3 is 16 residues. The CDR3 reads CASTRSSGINTGELFF. As DNA, the CDR3 is TGTGCCAGCACTCGTTCAAGCGGGATCAACACCGGGGAGCTGTTTTTT.

The gene calls are TRBV11-2 and TRBJ2-5; weak D call: TRBD1 (5 bases). Trimming cost V 1 base and J 5 bases, with 17 bases left between them. This CDR3 comprises 16 residues. The germline gives CDR1 SGHAT, CDR2 FQNNGV. The CDR3 sequence: CASSLAPLAGMETQYF. The CDR3 coding sequence is TGTGCCAGCAGCTTAGCTCCCTTGGCAGGGATGGAGACCCAGTACTTC. The whole variable domain, filled in from reference TRBV11-2 and TRBJ2-5, reads EAGVAQSPRYKIIEKRQSVAFWCNPISGHATLYWYQQILGQGPKLLIQFQNNGVVDDSQLPKDRFSAERLKGVDSTLKIQPAKLEDSAVYLCASSLAPLAGMETQYFGPGTRLLVL.

V gene TRBV7-2 combines with J gene TRBJ2-7; TRBD2 matches at 10 bases. Per the germline V gene, CDR1 is SGHTA and CDR2 is FQGNSA. The CDR3 loop spans 17 amino acids. V gave up 0 bases and J gave up 4 bases; unmatched junction bases: 9. The CDR3 sequence: CASSLAVTSGKRYEQYF. DNA of the CDR3: TGTGCCAGCAGCTTAGCTGTTACTAGCGGGAAGAGGTACGAGCAGTACTTC.

V gene TRBV14 combines with J gene TRBJ2-1, with TRBD2 identical over 8 bases. V lost 4 bases to trimming and J lost 10 bases; unmatched junction nucleotides: 15. This CDR3 has 16 residues. Per the germline V gene, CDR1 is SGHDN and CDR2 is FVKESK. The CDR3 is CASSPWGPVLAAEQFF. In DNA, the CDR3 is TGTGCCAGCAGCCCATGGGGCCCTGTACTAGCGGCGGAGCAGTTCTTC.

This clone showed up just once. The chain recombines TRBV9 with TRBJ1-2; a weak D match, TRBD1 (6 bases). Germline V gene data show CDR1 as SGDLS and CDR2 as YYNGEE. The CDR3 covers 14 residues. V gave up 4 bases and J gave up 2 bases, with 12 bases separating them. The CDR3 DNA reads TGTGCCAGCAGCCAAGGGGGACGCAACTATGGCTACACCTTC. This translates into CASSQGGRNYGYTF.

This chain connects TRBV9 to TRBJ2-3; possibly TRBD1 or TRBD2 for D (5 bases each). Germline CDR1 SGDLS, CDR2 YYNGEE. V was cut by 0 bases and J by 6 bases, with 17 bases left in between. This CDR3 comprises 16 residues. In nucleotides, the CDR3 is TGTGCCAGCAGCGTAGTTCCCAGTCGGGGCGTCGATACGCAGTATTTT. It translates to CASSVVPSRGVDTQYF.

Of note for this clone: The same CDR3 arises from other DNA sequences in this sample as well. The rearrangement links TRBV28 to TRBJ2-7, with D perhaps TRBD1 (5 bases). The V end was cut by 6 bases, the J end by 7 bases, with 10 bases between. The germline V gene encodes CDR1 MDHEN and CDR2 SYDVKM. The CDR3 length is 11 residues. CDR3 sequence reads: CASSLQGEQYF. DNA for the CDR3: TGTGCCAGCAGCTTGCAGGGAGAGCAGTACTTC.

The chain employs TRBV10-2 and TRBJ2-4; 12 bases match TRBD2. In germline, CDR1 is WSHSY, CDR2 SAAADI. CDR3 length equals 15 residues. The J segment lost 5 bases and the V segment lost 6 bases, leaving 5 bases of the junction unmatched. The CDR3 nucleotides read TGCGCCAGCAGGCCCCGACTAGCGGGGGAAAACATTCAGTACTTC. This sequence encodes CASRPRLAGENIQYF.

The chain links TRBV7-2 to TRBJ2-1; D unresolved. Germline CDR1 is SGHTA and CDR2 is FQGNSA. Trimming shortened V by 5 bases and J by 9 bases, and 17 bases separated the two germline ends. The CDR3 is 14 residues long. The CDR3 spells CASSRQPPVAEQFF. The CDR3 DNA sequence: TGTGCCAGCAGCCGTCAACCACCGGTTGCTGAGCAGTTCTTC. Supplemented by reference TRBV7-2 and TRBJ2-1, the full variable domain reads GAGVSQSPSNKVTEKGKDVELRCDPISGHTALYWYRQSLGQGLEFLIYFQGNSAPDKSGLPSDRFSAERTGGSVSTLTIQRTQQEDSAVYLCASSRQPPVAEQFFGPGTRLTVL.